The 22 T cell receptor beta chains listed next were all sequenced from one sample in a study of tumor and adjacent non-tumor tissue in lung cancer. Three rounds of nested PCR, following a modified ARM-PCR protocol, produced the TCRbeta library. TCRdb used MiXCR to reprocess the multiplex PCR reads, holding one entry per CDR3 protein. The profile shows tens of thousands of distinct CDR3 sequences, less than 80% of them singletons. The template was RNA from unsorted bulk tissue. Sample: lung tumor tissue. The source is a man between 60 and 75 years old with non-small cell lung cancer.

There are a few counts of this clonotype. Being one base from a much bigger clone, this may be a read error. The chain has TRBV12-3 or TRBV12-4 and TRBJ2-6; D perhaps matches TRBD1 (5 bases). The CDR3 contains 16 residues. CDR3 DNA sequence: TGTGCCAGCAGTCCAAATGGCCTGGCTGGGGCCAACGTCCCGACTTTC. Protein product: CASSPNGLAGANVPTF.

A word on this clonotype: A clone one base away is much larger, so this may be a read error. This chain joins TRBV12-3 or TRBV12-4 and TRBJ1-2, with a weak D call TRBD1 (6 bases). The CDR3 extends over 14 amino acids. The CDR3: CASSTTGPNNGYTF. DNA of the CDR3: TGTGCCAGCAGTACGACAGGACCTAACAATGGCTACACCTTC.

The J gene is TRBJ1-2, the V gene TRBV4-1; possibly TRBD1 for D (5 bases). The CDR3 is 17 amino acids. V dropped 1 base and J dropped 8 bases, with 23 bases sitting between them. Germline CDR1 reads MGHRA; CDR2 reads YSYEKL. CDR3 nucleotides: TGCGCCAGCAGCCAAGGCATGGGTACAGGATGGTTACAGGGCTACACCTTC. This translates into CASSQGMGTGWLQGYTF.

This clonotype was detected only a few times. One base away lies a much larger clone, so this may be a sequencing read error. This chain links TRBV6-6 with TRBJ2-2; D remains unclear. Germline-derived CDR1 and CDR2 are MNHNY and SVGAGI (reference sequence). CDR3 length: 15 amino acids. CDR3 sequence (DNA): TGTGCCAGCAGTCTTCCTGTGGGGATCACCGTGGAGCTGTTTTTT. Amino acids: CASSLPVGITVELFF.

This clonotype was picked up one time. The CDR3 does not end in the conserved phenylalanine or tryptophan, so this is likely a read error. The CDR3: CSATPDLYEQYL. The CDR3 DNA sequence: TGCAGTGCCACCCCAGACCTCTACGAGCAGTACCTC. The chain employs TRBV20-1 and TRBJ2-7; D gene ambiguous. The CDR3 covers 12 residues. Trimming removed 6 bases at V and 3 bases at J, with 12 bases between. CDR1 and CDR2 (germline): DFQATT, SNEGSKA (reference sequence).

This clonotype appeared once. The CDR3 sequence is CNELAALQGTQYF. The DNA of the CDR3 is TGCAACGAACTAGCAGCCTTACAGGGGACCCAGTACTTC. V gene TRBV20-1 combines with J gene TRBJ2-5; D is possibly TRBD1 or TRBD2 (6 bases each). The CDR3 has 13 amino acids. In germline, CDR1 is DFQATT, CDR2 SNEGSKA (reference sequence).

A word on this clonotype: A read error may be the cause here, since a much bigger clone is one base away. The chain recombines TRBV4-1 with TRBJ2-2; D is possibly TRBD1 (5 bases). CDR3 size: 15 residues. Germline assignment: CDR1 MGHRA and CDR2 YSYEKL. CDR3: CVSSHPGSNTGELFF. In DNA form, the CDR3 reads TGCGTCAGCAGCCATCCAGGGTCGAACACCGGGGAGCTGTTTTTT.

The rearrangement uses TRBV6-6 and TRBJ1-1, with unresolved D. This CDR3 spans 13 amino acids. The germline CDR1 and CDR2 sequences are MNHNY and SVGAGI (reference sequence). Trimming removed 5 bases at V and 1 base at J, with 8 bases between. The DNA of the CDR3 is TGTGCCAGCAGTCAGCTGGAGAACACTGAAGCTTTCTTT. This sequence encodes CASSQLENTEAFF.

About this clonotype itself: A read error may explain this, as a much larger clone is one base away. V usage is TRBV29-1 and J usage is TRBJ2-6; D may be TRBD1 (5 bases). The CDR3 is made up of 14 amino acids. CDR1 and CDR2 (germline): SQVTM, ANQGSEA. The DNA for the CDR3 is TGCAGCGTTGCTCTGTACTCTGGGGCCAACGTCCCGACTTTC. It specifies CSVALYSGANVPTF.

Concerning this clonotype: A junction boundary mismatches the germline segment, possibly from a read error. The chain links TRBV11-1 to TRBJ1-1, with D tentatively TRBD1 (6 bases). The CDR3 spans 14 residues. Germline V lookup: CDR1 SGHAT, CDR2 FQDESV (reference sequence). The CDR3 loop reads CVSSGPTGRTEAFF. Written as DNA, the CDR3 is TGTGTCAGCAGCGGGCCGACAGGACGGACTGAAGCTTTCTTT.

As for this clonotype: With a much larger clone just one base away, this may be a read error. The rearrangement links TRBV28 to TRBJ1-1, with 9 bases fitting TRBD1. This CDR3 has 11 amino acids. Looked up from germline, CDR1 is MDHEN and CDR2 is SYDVKM. The trim removed 7 bases at V and 11 bases at J, leaving 5 bases unmatched. DNA for the CDR3: TGTGCCAGCAACATCGGGACAGGGGCTTTCTTT. Translated, it gives CASNIGTGAFF.

As concerns this clonotype: One end of the junction varies from germline; a read error may be responsible. This chain uses TRBV20-1 with TRBJ1-2; 9 nucleotides agree with TRBD1. From germline, CDR1 is DFQATT and CDR2 SNEGSKA (reference sequence). The CDR3 has 14 residues. CDR3 sequence reads: CSAAPGTGNYDYTF. CDR3 nucleotides: TGCAGTGCTGCCCCCGGGACAGGGAACTATGACTACACCTTC.

With respect to this clonotype: Relative to the germline gene, one junction end is altered; a read error may explain this. The chain is built from TRBV29-1 and TRBJ2-5; D gene ambiguous. This CDR3 spans 14 amino acids. The germline V gene encodes CDR1 SQVTM and CDR2 ANQGSEA. In DNA form, the CDR3 reads TGCAGTGTTGAAGATGAGGCAGACCAAGAGACCCAGTACTTC. Translated, it gives CSVEDEADQETQYF.

The rearrangement links TRBV11-2 to TRBJ2-1; D call uncertain. The length of the CDR3 is 18 residues. Germline assignment: CDR1 SGHAT and CDR2 FQNNGV. DNA of the CDR3: TGTGCTATCAGCTTTTTCCTAACGGAAGGGCAATCCTACAATGAGCAGTTCTTC. It translates to CAISFFLTEGQSYNEQFF.

V is TRBV7-9 and J is TRBJ2-3; D uncertain. This CDR3 region has 17 residues. V lost 5 bases and J lost 4, with 22 bases in between. CDR1 is SEHNR, CDR2 FQNEAQ, per germline (reference sequence). CDR3 sequence (DNA): TGTGCCAGCAGCGGGGAAGAGACTCGGATTGATGCAGATACGCAGTATTTT. This translates into CASSGEETRIDADTQYF. Looking up the rest from reference TRBV7-9 and TRBJ2-3 gives the full variable domain: DTGVSQNPRHKITKRGQNVTFRCDPISEHNRLYWYRQTLGQGPEFLTYFQNEAQLEKSRLLSDRFSAERPKGSFSTLEIQRTEQGDSAMYLCASSGEETRIDADTQYFGPGTRLTVL.

Concerning this clonotype itself: This may be a read error: a much more frequent sequence differs by one nucleotide. This rearrangement joins TRBV30 to TRBJ2-7; 10 bases map to TRBD2. CDR1 and CDR2 from the germline V gene are GTSNPN and SVGIG (reference sequence). This CDR3 spans 12 amino acids. CDR3 region: CAWRLAGYEHYF. In DNA, the CDR3 is TGTGCCTGGAGACTAGCGGGGTACGAGCATTACTTC.

As concerns this clonotype: At one end the junction does not follow the germline gene, possibly because of a read error. The chain couples TRBV6-5 to TRBJ1-2, with 8 bases aligning to TRBD1. Germline CDR1 is MNHEY and CDR2 is SVGAGI. The CDR3 totals 16 residues. CDR3 amino acids: CTSSEVTGTGNYGYTF. The CDR3 DNA is TGTACCAGCAGTGAGGTAACAGGGACAGGAAACTATGGCTACACCTTC.

CDR3: CDSSSRLAYNEQFF. The CDR3 DNA sequence: TGTGATAGCAGTTCTAGACTAGCATACAATGAGCAGTTCTTC. This chain links TRBV12-3 or TRBV12-4 with TRBJ2-1, with TRBD2 identical over 7 bases. This CDR3 is built from 14 residues.

As for this clonotype: Lacking the conserved final phenylalanine or tryptophan, this CDR3 likely reflects a read error. The J gene is TRBJ1-1, the V gene TRBV11-1, with TRBD1 as a possible D gene (5 bases). This CDR3 has 14 residues. Germline V lookup: CDR1 SGHAT, CDR2 FQDESV (reference sequence). Deletions cut 10 bases from V and 2 bases from J, with 17 bases between. The CDR3 sequence is CATVGGTTNTEAFL. Written as DNA, the CDR3 is TGTGCCACCGTAGGAGGGACCACAAACACTGAAGCTTTCTTA.

A remark on this clonotype: A read error may produce the germline difference seen at one junction end. The chain recombines TRBV4-2 with TRBJ2-7, with D perhaps TRBD1 or TRBD2 (5 bases each). In germline, CDR1 is LGHNA, CDR2 YNFKEQ. The CDR3 sequence is 16 residues long. The CDR3 sequence: CASSHTTGPRTGEHYF. The CDR3 DNA is TGTGCCAGCAGCCATACGACGGGACCGAGAACTGGCGAGCACTACTTC.

This clonotype was detected only once. The CDR3 nucleotides are TGTGCCAGCAGCCCAGGGAGGGGGTTGGGTCGGGAGACCCAGTACTTC. Amino acids: CASSPGRGLGRETQYF. The rearrangement uses TRBV11-3 and TRBJ2-5, with a possible D match to TRBD2 (7 bases). V lost 5 bases and J 5 bases, leaving 21 bases between the germline ends. Germline V gene sequence: CDR1 SGHNT, CDR2 YENEEA. This CDR3 is built from 16 residues. Complete variable domain (other parts from reference TRBV11-3 and TRBJ2-5): EAGVVQSPRYKIIEKKQPVAFWCNPISGHNTLYWYLQNLGQGPELLIRYENEEAVDDSQLPKDRFSAERLKGVDSTLKIQPAELGDSAVYLCASSPGRGLGRETQYFGPGTRLLVL.

About this clonotype: Mismatch with germline at one junction end may stem from a read error. The genes are TRBV5-4 and TRBJ1-2; D is ambiguous. CDR1 is SGHNT and CDR2 is YYREEE in the germline V gene (reference sequence). The CDR3 sequence is 13 residues long. The CDR3 sequence: CANSTDSNYGYTF. CDR3 bases: TGTGCCAACAGCACAGATAGTAACTATGGTTACACCTTC.